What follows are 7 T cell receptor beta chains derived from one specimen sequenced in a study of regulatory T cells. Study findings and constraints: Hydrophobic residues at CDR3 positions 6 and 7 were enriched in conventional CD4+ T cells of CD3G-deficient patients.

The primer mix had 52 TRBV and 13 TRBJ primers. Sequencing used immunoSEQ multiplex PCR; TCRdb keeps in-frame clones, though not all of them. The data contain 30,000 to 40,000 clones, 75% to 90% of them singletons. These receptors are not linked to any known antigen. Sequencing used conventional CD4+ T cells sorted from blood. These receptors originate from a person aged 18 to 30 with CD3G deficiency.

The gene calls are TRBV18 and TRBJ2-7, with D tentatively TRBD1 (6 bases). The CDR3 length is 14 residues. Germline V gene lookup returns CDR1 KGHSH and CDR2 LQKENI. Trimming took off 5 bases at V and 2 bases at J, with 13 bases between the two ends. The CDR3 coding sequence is TGTGCCAGCTCAGCAGGGGCGAGGACCTACGAGCAGTACTTC. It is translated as CASSAGARTYEQYF.

The CDR3 region is CASSGNRQGRAYEQYF. In nucleotides, the CDR3 is TGCGCCAGCAGTGGGAATAGACAGGGGCGTGCCTACGAGCAGTACTTC. The chain uses TRBV10-2 and TRBJ2-7; 8 bases are shared with TRBD1. The CDR3 loop spans 16 amino acids. Trimming at V came to 4 bases and at J to 2 bases, leaving 10 bases not matched to a gene. Germline V gene data show CDR1 as WSHSY and CDR2 as SAAADI.

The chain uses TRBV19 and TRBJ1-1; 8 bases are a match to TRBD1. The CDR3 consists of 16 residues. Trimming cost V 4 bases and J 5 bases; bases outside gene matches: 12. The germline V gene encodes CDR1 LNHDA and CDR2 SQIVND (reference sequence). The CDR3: CASSTGQGRIRTEAFF. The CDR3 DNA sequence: TGTGCCAGTAGTACCGGACAGGGAAGGATAAGAACTGAAGCTTTCTTT.

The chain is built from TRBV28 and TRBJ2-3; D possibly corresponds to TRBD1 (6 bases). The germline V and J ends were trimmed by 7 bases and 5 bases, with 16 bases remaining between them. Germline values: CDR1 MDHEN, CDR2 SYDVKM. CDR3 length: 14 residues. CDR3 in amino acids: CASTSASGEDTQYF. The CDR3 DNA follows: TGTGCCAGCACCAGCGCCTCAGGGGAAGATACGCAGTATTTT.

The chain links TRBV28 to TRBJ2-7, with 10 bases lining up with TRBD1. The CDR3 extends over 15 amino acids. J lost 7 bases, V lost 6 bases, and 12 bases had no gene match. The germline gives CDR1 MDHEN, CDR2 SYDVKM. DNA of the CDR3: TGTGCCAGCAGGGATACCGGGACAGGGGTGGGAGAGCAGTACTTC. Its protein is CASRDTGTGVGEQYF.

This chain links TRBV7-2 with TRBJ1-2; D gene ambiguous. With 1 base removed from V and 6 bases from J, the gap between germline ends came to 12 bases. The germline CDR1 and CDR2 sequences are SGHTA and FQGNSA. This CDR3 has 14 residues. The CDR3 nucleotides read TGTGCCAGCAGCTTAGACTACGGGAGGGATGGCTACACCTTC. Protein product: CASSLDYGRDGYTF.

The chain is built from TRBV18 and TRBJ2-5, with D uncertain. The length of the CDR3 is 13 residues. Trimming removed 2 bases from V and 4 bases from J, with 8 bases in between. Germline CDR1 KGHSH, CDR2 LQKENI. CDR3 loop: CASSPLNGETQYF. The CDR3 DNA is TGTGCCAGCTCACCATTGAATGGAGAGACCCAGTACTTC.